This T cell receptor (beta chain) derives from a study of T cell responses to AZD1222 COVID-19 vaccine. Points from the study as a whole: Repertoires were collected only later (after the peak T cell response had occurred).

This clone was found a few times. Its target is unknown. TCRdb's copy holds only in-frame clones and misses some; the assay was immunoSEQ multiplex PCR. The table lists approximately 170,000 clones, around 94% of them singletons, with under 6% in the top ten. V lost 0 bases and J lost 8, with 6 bases in between. Germline CDR1 is SGHKS and CDR2 is YYEKEE (reference sequence). This CDR3 is 12 amino acids long. It was second doses at about 4 or about 12 weeks that were pooled. This chain links TRBV5-5 with TRBJ2-4; D gene unclear. The source is an adult who received the AZD1222 COVID-19 vaccine. This material consisted of peripheral blood, taken 28 days after the second AZD1222 dose. The CDR3 region is CASSLGFDIQYF. CDR3 DNA: TGTGCCAGCAGCTTGGGATTTGACATTCAGTACTTC.